There are many counts of the clone carrying this T cell receptor (beta chain). What it recognizes is unknown. The data were taken from a study of response to subunit inactivated influenza vaccine. Study-wide points: Each seasonal flu vaccination may recruit only limited new T cells, authors suggested.

TCRdb processed the RT-PCR reads anew with MiXCR; each CDR3 protein has one entry. The data show under 550,000 distinct CDR3 sequences, around 7.9% seen once. V lost 5 bases and J lost 0, with 14 bases in between. This CDR3 comprises 16 residues. CDR1 and CDR2 (germline): MNHEY, SMNVEV (reference sequence). This rearrangement joins TRBV27 to TRBJ2-4, with D tentatively TRBD1 (5 bases). The TCR originated in a man aged 50-75 years who received an inactivated influenza vaccine. The material sequenced was PBMCs from blood, taken roughly 24 months after vaccination. This CDR3 reads CASSPRQLLAKNIQYF. The CDR3 region has the DNA TGTGCCAGCAGTCCCCGACAGCTTCTAGCCAAAAACATTCAGTACTTC.